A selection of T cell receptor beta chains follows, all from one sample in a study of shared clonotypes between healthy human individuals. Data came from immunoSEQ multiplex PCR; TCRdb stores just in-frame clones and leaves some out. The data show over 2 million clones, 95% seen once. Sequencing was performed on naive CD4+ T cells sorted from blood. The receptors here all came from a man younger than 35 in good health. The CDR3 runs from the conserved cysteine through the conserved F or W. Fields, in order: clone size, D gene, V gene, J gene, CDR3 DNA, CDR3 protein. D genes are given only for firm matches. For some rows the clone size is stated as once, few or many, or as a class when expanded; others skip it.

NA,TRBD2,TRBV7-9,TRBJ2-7,TGTGCCAGCAGCCCGGGAGCGGGAGGAAACGAGCAGTACTTC,CASSPGAGGNEQYF
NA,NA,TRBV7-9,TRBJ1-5,TGTGCCAGCAGCGGTGGCAGGGCCAATCAGCCCCAGCATTTT,CASSGGRANQPQHF
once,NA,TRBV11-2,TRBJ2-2,TGTGCCAGCAGCTTAGTGGTTGGGCAGGGGTACACCGGGGAGCTGTTTTTT,CASSLVVGQGYTGELFF
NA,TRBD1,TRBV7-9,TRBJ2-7,TGTGCCAGCAACCCCGGGACAGGGAACGAGCAGTACTTC,CASNPGTGNEQYF
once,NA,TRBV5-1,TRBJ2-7,TGCGCCAGTTCCGGGACACACGTCGTCTACGAGCAGTACTTC,CASSGTHVVYEQYF
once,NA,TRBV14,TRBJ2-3,TGTGCCACTCGGGGGCTAGCAGAAGATACGCAGTATTTT,CATRGLAEDTQYF
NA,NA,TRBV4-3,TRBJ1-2,TGCGCCAGCAGCCAAGATTTACAGGTCTATGGCTACACCTTC,CASSQDLQVYGYTF
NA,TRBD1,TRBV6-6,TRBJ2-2,TGTGCCAGCAGGGTACAGGGGGTAAACGCCGGGGAGCTGTTTTTT,CASRVQGVNAGELFF
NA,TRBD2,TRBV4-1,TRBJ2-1,TGCGCCAGCAGCCAAGAAAGCGGGGGGATCAATGAGCAGTTCTTC,CASSQESGGINEQFF
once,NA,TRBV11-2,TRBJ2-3,TGTGCCAGCAGCTTAGTTAGCACAGATACGCAGTATTTT,CASSLVSTDTQYF
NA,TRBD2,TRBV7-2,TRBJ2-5,TGTGCCAGCAGCCTAGAGGGACTAGCGGGAGGGGAGACCCAGTACTTC,CASSLEGLAGGETQYF
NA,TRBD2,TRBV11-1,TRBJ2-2,TGTGCCAGCAGCAGAGCGGGGGTCACCGGGGAGCTGTTTTTT,CASSRAGVTGELFF
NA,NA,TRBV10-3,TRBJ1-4,TGTGCCATCAGTGAGTCGACAATAGGGAATGAAAAACTGTTTTTT,CAISESTIGNEKLFF
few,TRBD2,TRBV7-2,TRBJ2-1,TGTGCCAGCAGCTTAGAAGGACTAGCGGGAAATGAGCAGTTCTTC,CASSLEGLAGNEQFF
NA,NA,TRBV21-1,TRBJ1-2,TGTGCCAGCAGCAAAGTGACAGGGGTCTATGGCTACACCTTC,CASSKVTGVYGYTF
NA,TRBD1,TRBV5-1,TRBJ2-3,TGCGCCAGCAGCAAGGGACAGAGCACAGATACGCAGTATTTT,CASSKGQSTDTQYF
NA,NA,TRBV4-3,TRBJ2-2,TGCGCCAGCAGCCAAGGGGCCGACTTCGACACCGGGGAGCTGTTTTTT,CASSQGADFDTGELFF
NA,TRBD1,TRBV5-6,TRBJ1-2,TGTGCCAGCAGCTCCGGGACAGTTAACTATGGCTACACCTTC,CASSSGTVNYGYTF